The entry below describes one T cell receptor (beta chain). This receptor's antigen is unknown. No per-base quality is available; no much larger clone lies one base away. Ends trimmed: V by 3 bases, J by 7 bases; bases unmatched to a gene: 18. The germline V gene (reference sequence) specifies MNHEY as CDR1 and SMNVEV as CDR2. The CDR3 runs 20 residues from the cysteine to the phenylalanine. Of the read, only the CDR3 DNA is kept; its 60 bases are in frame from base 1. The sample originates from a study of blood T cell repertoires in COVID-19 (dated by TCRdb to between 2020 and 2021). Broadly, across the study: The collaborator samples originated in the United States, Italy and Spain and spanned the acute and convalescent phases of COVID-19. Where available, HLA class I and class II types were obtained from metadata supplied by the sample provider rather than from assay-based typing. The material from the prospective study consisted of cDNA or gDNA derived from T cells, B-cell-depleted T cells, or PBMCs. A de-identified subject ID, COVID-19 status, age in years and sex were almost always included in the sample metadata. The samples were drawn from two sources: the first 160 participants of the ongoing ImmuneRACE study, and 1,200 or so subjects contributed by 6 global collaborators. The repertoires were released in a freely available public database intended as a resource for research on the immune response to SARS-CoV-2. Deeply sampled blood TCRbeta repertoires from subjects exposed to, actively infected with, or recovered from COVID-19 were included in the dataset. General study outcomes and caveats: The amount of clinical and demographic metadata varied by source and participant and was provided uncurated.

Whole blood was collected in K2EDTA tubes by collaborating institutions according to the institutions' own protocols. For TCRbeta analysis, collaborators shipped samples as frozen whole blood, isolated PBMCs, or DNA extracted from either of those sample types. TCRbeta CDR3 regions were amplified from genomic DNA using the immunoSEQ Assay, a bias-controlled multiplex PCR. The authors' analysis ran thus. The number of nucleated cells in each sample was estimated by amplification of reference gene primers within the assay. Sequence reads were collapsed and filtered to measure the absolute abundance of every unique TCRbeta CDR3 rearrangement. For each sample, productive Simpson clonality was calculated as the square root of Simpson's diversity index across productive rearrangements. TCRdb mirrors the immuneACCESS table, restricted to in-frame sequences. Some clones are absent from its copies; in checked studies, under half trace to an unresolved V gene, and the reason for the others is unknown. D and trimming come from the DNA, and the V and J calls and clone size come from that table. This sample is represented by approximately 81,000 clones; about nine tenths of them were singletons. The ten largest make up under 2.5% of the sample.

The source material was peripheral blood. The clonotype comes from a woman aged 50 to 60 in a cohort sampled during active COVID-19. The rearrangement combines TRBV27 with TRBJ2-2, and 12 bases in between align with TRBD1. The nucleotide sequence reads TGTGCCAGCAGTTTGGGGCTCCCCGGGACAGGGGGCGACCTTGGCGGGGAGCTGTTTTTT. Its protein is CASSLGLPGTGGDLGGELFF.